This paragraph reports one TCR beta chain. There are many counts of this clonotype. Its antigen is currently not known. Base qualities are not at hand, and no much larger clone is one base apart. Amplification of TCR beta CDR3 regions was carried out from RNA transcripts. For the first round of RT-PCR on the TCR CDR3, the HTBI primer set was used together with the Qiagen OneStep RT-PCR kit. Libraries were constructed in a second round of multiplex PCR, after which size selection and purification were carried out. Libraries were sequenced paired-end with 100 bp reads on an Illumina HiSeq2000. The study's own analysis went as follows. Raw data were processed with SOAPnuke, discarding reads with adapters, uncalled bases, mean Phred below 15, or no exact constant-primer or identifier match. COPE v1.2.5 was used to merge the high-quality paired reads, and each unique nucleotide sequence was defined as a clonotype. MiTCR v1.1 was used to align the clonotypes against IMGT TRBV, TRBD and TRBJ reference segments. Only V-J combinations with frequency above 0.0001, covering 99% to 99.2% of repertoires, were analysed. The TCS score was defined as F50 (clonal expansion) divided by E x V (chaos), with BLOSUM62-based TCRdist calculated between CDR3 peptides within each V-J. Welch's t-statistics and random forest reduced 450 to 600 V-J features to 10 to 15, which were used in a naive Bayes classifier (R e1071). The public sequencing data were trimmed at Q25 with fastp and processed into clonotypes with MiXCR by TCRdb, which kept only in-frame beta chains. Rows with a matching CDR3 protein are joined into one entry that keeps the most common DNA and genes. The V and J calls were not made by the authors but by TCRdb's processing. This sample has roughly 400,000 distinct CDR3 sequences in its table, and over 12% of those were observed once. The ten biggest clones cover under 30% of the sample.

The germline V gene supplies CDR1 SGHTA and CDR2 FQGNSA. The CDR3 sequence holds 17 residues, the cysteine and phenylalanine included. Kept here is only the CDR3 DNA, which spans 51 bases and is read in frame from base 1. V is pared back by 1 base and J by 0 bases, with 12 bases lying between the germline termini. These data belong to a study of T cells in Graves' hyperthyroidism and ophthalmopathy (dated by TCRdb to the late 2010s). Study-wide context: Peripheral blood samples were taken at initial diagnosis, before any treatment was given. To identify distinguishing TCR V-J signatures, a discovery cohort of around 100 patients was used, comprising 43 with Graves' ophthalmopathy and around 57 with stable Graves' hyperthyroidism. An independent validation cohort of some 18 hyperthyroidism patients and approximately 15 patients who later progressed to ophthalmopathy tested prospective prediction of ophthalmopathy. The approximately 90 discovery patients were randomly split 7:3 into training and test sets. The study also compared thyroid tissue and blood T-cell repertoires from over 5 Graves' hyperthyroidism patients. After sampling, hyperthyroidism patients received methimazole starting at 30 mg daily, and ophthalmopathy patients received high-dose intravenous methylprednisolone. According to the paper, TCR Vbeta CDR3 sequencing was carried out on about 140 peripheral blood samples, which came from 40 to 45 ophthalmopathy, approximately 78 hyperthyroidism and about 17 progressor patients.

In the ophthalmopathy patients, disease was moderately to severely active, with a Clinical Activity Score of 3 or more, a NOSPECS grade of 4 or more, and a duration of less than 3 months. The study excluded patients with uncontrolled infections, other autoimmune diseases, pregnancy or lactation. Diagnoses were based on clinical symptoms, serum thyroxine and TRAb, thyroid ultrasound and orbital computed tomography. PBMCs were isolated from 7.5 to 10 ml of fresh peripheral blood by Ficoll-Paque density gradient centrifugation. Total RNA was extracted with Trizol reagent, and quality was checked on an Agilent 2100 Bioanalyzer. Overall results and qualifications from the work: A 13 V-J signature model separated ophthalmopathy from stable hyperthyroidism, with roughly 88% sensitivity and 81.08% specificity in cross-validation and 80%/75% in testing. Most expanded thyroid clonotypes (frequency above 0.001) were also detected in blood, suggesting blood repertoires may reflect thyroid immune responses. Sample size was not statistically predetermined, and investigators were not blinded to group allocation. During validation, the model predicted progression to ophthalmopathy a median of about 6.5 months ahead of onset, with almost 71% sensitivity and 72% to 80% specificity.

Sequenced sample: blood. The sequence was collected from a man aged 45 to 65 with Graves' ophthalmopathy. The V gene is TRBV7-2 and the J gene is TRBJ1-4, with the D gene too uncertain to name. In nucleotide form, the sequence is TGTGCCAGCAGCTTAGTTGCACAGCTCACAACTAATGAAAAACTGTTTTTT. It is translated as CASSLVAQLTTNEKLFF. Reference TRBV7-2 and TRBJ1-4 genes cover what lies past the CDR3, so the full variable domain is GAGVSQSPSNKVTEKGKDVELRCDPISGHTALYWYRQSLGQGLEFLIYFQGNSAPDKSGLPSDRFSAERTGGSVSTLTIQRTQQEDSAVYLCASSLVAQLTTNEKLFFGSGTQLSVL.